This TCR beta chain appears in the sequencing data of a study of blood T cells in healthy people across ages. Together with a sample-barcoded 5' primer, a J-beta primer mix was included in a second PCR lasting about 6 to 11 cycles. MiXCR was run by TCRdb on the 5' RACE reads, yielding one entry per CDR3 protein. The sample yields around 2 million distinct CDR3 sequences, about 39% seen once. V was clipped by 3 bases and J by 5 bases, with 14 bases between them. The CDR3 length is 15 residues. Germline-derived CDR1 and CDR2 are LGHNA and YSLEER. The sequenced material came from blood. The genes are TRBV4-3 and TRBJ2-1; TRBD1 or TRBD2 may be the D gene (5 bases each). This receptor was obtained from a human donor in good health. The CDR3 DNA is TGCGCCAGCAGCCAGGGGCCCGGGGACGACAATGAGCAGTTCTTC. It encodes CASSQGPGDDNEQFF.